These 12 T cell receptor beta chains came from one sample sequenced in a study of T cell responses to AZD1222 COVID-19 vaccine. Method: immunoSEQ multiplex PCR; TCRdb's copy keeps in-frame clones and lacks some. The sample contains 95,000 to 120,000 clones, roughly 89% of which appear only once. The material sequenced was peripheral blood, taken on day 0 of MenACWY control vaccination. The origin of the receptors is an adult in good health.

The chain is built from TRBV5-6 and TRBJ2-3, with 7 bases lining up with TRBD1. The V segment lost 4 bases and the J segment 6 bases; nucleotides outside the gene matches: 8. Germline V gene sequence: CDR1 SGHDT, CDR2 YYEEEE. This CDR3 comprises 14 residues. The CDR3 DNA is TGTGCCAGCAGCGCATCCGGGACAGTTGATACGCAGTATTTT. Its translation: CASSASGTVDTQYF.

J is TRBJ2-7 and V is TRBV5-1; no clear D. Germline assignment: CDR1 SGHRS and CDR2 YFSETQ. The germline V and J ends were trimmed by 0 bases and 7 bases, with 8 bases remaining between them. This CDR3 is 12 amino acids long. The chain's CDR3 is CASSLAGDEQYF. The DNA for the CDR3 is TGCGCCAGCAGCTTGGCTGGGGATGAGCAGTACTTC.

This clone was picked up one time. V is TRBV5-1 and J is TRBJ1-1, with a possible D match to TRBD1 (5 bases). The CDR3 is made up of 16 amino acids. Trimming removed 1 base at V and 0 bases at J, with 13 bases between. The germline V gene encodes CDR1 SGHRS and CDR2 YFSETQ. CDR3 amino acids: CASSLTIDSLNTEAFF. The CDR3 DNA is TGCGCCAGCAGCTTGACAATAGACAGTCTGAACACTGAAGCTTTCTTT.

The chain carries TRBV5-1 and TRBJ1-1; D remains unclear. Germline V gene sequence: CDR1 SGHRS, CDR2 YFSETQ. Trimming removed 1 base from V and 4 bases from J, with 8 bases in between. CDR3 size: 13 residues. CDR3 residues: CASSLIEGTEAFF. DNA for the CDR3: TGCGCCAGCAGCTTGATTGAGGGCACTGAAGCTTTCTTT.

This clone has only a few counts. The genes are TRBV7-2 and TRBJ1-3; a weak D match, TRBD1 (5 bases). In germline, CDR1 is SGHTA, CDR2 FQGNSA. Between the trimmed V and J ends, which lost 6 bases and 0 bases, there was a span of 15 bases. The CDR3 sequence is 16 residues long. The CDR3 DNA follows: TGTGCCAGCAGTTCCCTCGGACATGCCTCTGGAAACACCATATATTTT. Encoded protein: CASSSLGHASGNTIYF.

J is TRBJ2-3 and V is TRBV4-3; the D is unclear. This CDR3 is 17 amino acids long. The V end was cut by 0 bases, the J end by 1 base, with 14 bases between. Germline V lookup: CDR1 LGHNA, CDR2 YSLEER. CDR3 sequence: CASSQDSSLSRTDTQYF. DNA of the CDR3: TGCGCCAGCAGCCAAGATAGTTCTCTCTCCCGCACAGATACGCAGTATTTT.

The genes are TRBV7-9 and TRBJ1-6, with D maybe TRBD1 (6 bases). The germline gives CDR1 SEHNR, CDR2 FQNEAQ (reference sequence). The V and J ends lost 1 base and 8 bases respectively, with 9 bases between them. The CDR3 extends over 14 amino acids. DNA for the CDR3: TGTGCCAGCAGCTTAGAACAGGGAGATTCACCCCTCCACTTT. This gives the protein CASSLEQGDSPLHF.

The genes are TRBV4-3 and TRBJ1-1, with D unresolved. The CDR3 covers 15 residues. Germline assignment: CDR1 LGHNA and CDR2 YSLEER. Trimming took 1 base from V and 1 from J, leaving 10 bases between them. CDR3 sequence (DNA): TGCGCCAGCAGCCAAGTCCTGCAGGCGAACACTGAAGCTTTCTTT. Residues: CASSQVLQANTEAFF.

V and J are TRBV5-1 and TRBJ2-7, with TRBD1 identical over 9 bases. Trimming removed 4 bases from V and 1 base from J; junction bases left unmatched: 6. From germline, CDR1 is SGHRS and CDR2 YFSETQ. The CDR3 spans 15 residues. CDR3 residues: CASSHRDRDSYEQYF. CDR3 sequence (DNA): TGCGCCAGCAGCCACCGGGACAGGGATTCCTACGAGCAGTACTTC.

The V gene is TRBV13, the J gene TRBJ2-5, with unresolved D. This CDR3 is built from 14 residues. The V end was cut by 5 bases, the J end by 4 bases, with 14 bases between. CDR1 is PRHDT and CDR2 is FYEKMQ in the germline V gene (reference sequence). The CDR3 loop is CASSARSLGETQYF. Here the CDR3 DNA reads TGTGCCAGCAGCGCCCGTAGCCTCGGAGAGACCCAGTACTTC.

The chain combines TRBV7-3 with TRBJ1-1; D remains ambiguous. V lost 4 bases and J lost 0, with 9 bases in between. The CDR3 sequence is 14 residues long. Per germline, CDR1 SGHTA and CDR2 FQGTGA. The CDR3 DNA follows: TGTGCCAGCAGCTCCGCGGGAGTGAACACTGAAGCTTTCTTT. It translates to CASSSAGVNTEAFF.

The genes are TRBV7-3 and TRBJ2-3, with 9 bases lining up with TRBD2. The CDR3 consists of 16 residues. Per the germline V gene, CDR1 is SGHTA and CDR2 is FQGTGA. V shed 5 bases, J shed 3 bases, and the junction held 9 bases outside the gene matches. CDR3 coding DNA: TGTGCCAGCAGCCTGAGTGCGGGGGGGAGGACAGATACGCAGTATTTT. Translated, it gives CASSLSAGGRTDTQYF.